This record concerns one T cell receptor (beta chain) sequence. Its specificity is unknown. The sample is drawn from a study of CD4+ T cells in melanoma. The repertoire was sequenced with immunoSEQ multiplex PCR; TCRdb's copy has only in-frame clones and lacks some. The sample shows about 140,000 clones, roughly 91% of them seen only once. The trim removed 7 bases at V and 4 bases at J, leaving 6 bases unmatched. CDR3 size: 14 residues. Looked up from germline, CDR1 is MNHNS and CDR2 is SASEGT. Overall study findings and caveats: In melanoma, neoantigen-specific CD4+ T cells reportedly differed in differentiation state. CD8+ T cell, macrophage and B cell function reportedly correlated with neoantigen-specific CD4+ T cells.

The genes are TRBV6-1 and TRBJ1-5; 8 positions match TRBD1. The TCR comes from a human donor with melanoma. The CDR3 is CASTRTGGNQPQHF. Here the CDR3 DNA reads TGTGCCAGCACCCGTACAGGGGGTAATCAGCCCCAGCATTTT.